What follows describes a single TCR beta chain. Its antigen remains unknown. Regarding time point: cycle 4 day 1 (C4D1), after less than seven weeks of nivolumab. Relapse was seen in all patients after autologous stem cell transplantation, and brentuximab vedotin exposure was variable. The CDR3 is 16 amino acids. Germline loops: CDR1 SGDLS, CDR2 YYNGEE. The V gene end was trimmed by 0 bases and the J gene end by 2 bases; junction bases not matched to a gene: 7. Here immunoSEQ multiplex PCR was the method, and the copy in TCRdb shows in-frame clones only, minus some. The sample lists more than 40,000 clones, 80% seen once, with over 15% in the top ten. The sample belongs to a study of PD-1 blockade in classical Hodgkin lymphoma. General observations from the study: At baseline, newly diagnosed patients reportedly showed less TCR diversity than healthy donors. Significant TCR diversity gains by C4D1 occurred in CD4+ but not CD8+ cells.

Sample: peripheral blood mononuclear cells (PBMCs), taken before the fourth cycle of nivolumab. This TCR came from a human donor with classical Hodgkin lymphoma. This chain connects TRBV9 to TRBJ2-5, with 7 bases lining up with TRBD1. CDR3 sequence reads: CASSVASARGQETQYF. The CDR3 bases are TGTGCCAGCAGCGTAGCTTCAGCCAGGGGGCAAGAGACCCAGTACTTC.